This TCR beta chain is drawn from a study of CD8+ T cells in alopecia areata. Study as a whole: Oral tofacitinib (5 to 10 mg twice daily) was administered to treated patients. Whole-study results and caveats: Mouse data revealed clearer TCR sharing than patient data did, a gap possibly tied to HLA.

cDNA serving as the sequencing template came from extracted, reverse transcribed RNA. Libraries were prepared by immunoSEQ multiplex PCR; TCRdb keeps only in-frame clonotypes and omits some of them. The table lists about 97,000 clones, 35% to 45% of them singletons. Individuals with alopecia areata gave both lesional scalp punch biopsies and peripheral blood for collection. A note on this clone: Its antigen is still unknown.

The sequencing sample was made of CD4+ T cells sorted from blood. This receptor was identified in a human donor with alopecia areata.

In DNA, the CDR3 is TGCGCCAGCAGCACTCGACAGGGATCCTACGAGCAGTACTTC. Translated, it gives CASSTRQGSYEQYF. The chain joins TRBV5-1 to TRBJ2-7, with 7 bases fitting TRBD1. The V segment lost 4 bases and the J segment 1 base; nucleotides outside the gene matches: 5. Germline V gene data show CDR1 as SGHRS and CDR2 as YFSETQ. The CDR3 extends over 14 amino acids.